The rows below give T cell receptor beta chains drawn from one sample of a study of shared clonotypes between healthy human individuals. The protocol was immunoSEQ multiplex PCR, while the TCRdb copy is restricted to in-frame clones and leaves out a portion. The table lists over a million clones, around 76% of them singletons. The sample taken for sequencing was memory CD4+ T cells sorted from blood. The receptors originated from a man between 18 and 35 years old in good health. Each CDR3 is given with its conserved first and last residue. A D gene is named only where the DNA matches it firmly. The size field is filled for only some rows; it gives once, few, many or a size class.

d_call: .; clone_size: .; v_call: TRBV21-1; j_call: TRBJ2-1; cdr3_aa: CASSGRTTYNEQFF; cdr3_nt: TGTGCCAGCAGCGGTCGAACTACCTACAATGAGCAGTTCTTC
d_call: TRBD1; clone_size: .; v_call: TRBV10-3; j_call: TRBJ1-4; cdr3_aa: CAIRGTGPNEKLFF; cdr3_nt: TGTGCCATCAGGGGGACAGGGCCTAATGAAAAACTGTTTTTT
d_call: .; clone_size: .; v_call: TRBV20-1; j_call: TRBJ2-3; cdr3_aa: CSFRVTDTQYF; cdr3_nt: TGCAGTTTTAGGGTCACAGATACGCAGTATTTT
d_call: TRBD2; clone_size: .; v_call: TRBV10-2; j_call: TRBJ2-1; cdr3_aa: CASSVGGMTGGEQFF; cdr3_nt: TGCGCCAGCAGTGTTGGGGGTATGACGGGAGGCGAGCAGTTCTTC
d_call: .; clone_size: .; v_call: TRBV4-2; j_call: TRBJ1-5; cdr3_aa: CASSQDLGSYQPQHF; cdr3_nt: TGTGCCAGCAGCCAAGATTTGGGCAGCTATCAGCCCCAGCATTTT
d_call: TRBD1; clone_size: .; v_call: TRBV6-1; j_call: TRBJ2-3; cdr3_aa: CASSESGQGTDTQYF; cdr3_nt: TGTGCCAGCAGTGAATCGGGACAGGGCACAGATACGCAGTATTTT
d_call: .; clone_size: few; v_call: TRBV7-2; j_call: TRBJ1-2; cdr3_aa: CASSLVVRVNYGYTF; cdr3_nt: TGTGCCAGCAGCTTAGTGGTCAGAGTCAACTATGGCTACACCTTC
d_call: .; clone_size: .; v_call: TRBV7-2; j_call: TRBJ1-1; cdr3_aa: CASSLPPPLVAFF; cdr3_nt: TGTGCCAGCAGCTTACCACCGCCCCTGGTAGCTTTCTTT
d_call: .; clone_size: .; v_call: TRBV11-1; j_call: TRBJ2-7; cdr3_aa: CASSFGPTFYEQYF; cdr3_nt: TGTGCCAGCAGCTTCGGACCGACCTTCTACGAGCAGTACTTC
d_call: TRBD1; clone_size: many; v_call: TRBV7-9; j_call: TRBJ2-4; cdr3_aa: CASSPGDRGNTDIQYF; cdr3_nt: TGTGCCAGCAGCCCGGGGGACAGGGGAAATACGGACATTCAGTACTTC
d_call: TRBD2; clone_size: once; v_call: TRBV7-9; j_call: TRBJ2-7; cdr3_aa: CASSSPGLAGYEQYF; cdr3_nt: TGTGCCAGCAGCTCTCCGGGACTAGCGGGGTACGAGCAGTACTTC
d_call: .; clone_size: .; v_call: TRBV5-4; j_call: TRBJ2-7; cdr3_aa: CASSQAGSGPYEQYF; cdr3_nt: TGTGCCAGCAGCCAAGCCGGATCAGGGCCCTACGAGCAGTACTTC
d_call: TRBD2; clone_size: .; v_call: TRBV7-8; j_call: TRBJ2-7; cdr3_aa: CASSLGRLAGGEQYF; cdr3_nt: TGTGCCAGCAGCCTGGGAAGACTAGCGGGAGGCGAGCAGTACTTC
d_call: .; clone_size: .; v_call: TRBV2; j_call: TRBJ1-1; cdr3_aa: CASHRGRNTEAFF; cdr3_nt: TGTGCCAGCCACCGCGGTCGGAACACTGAAGCTTTCTTT
d_call: TRBD2; clone_size: .; v_call: TRBV7-9; j_call: TRBJ2-1; cdr3_aa: CASSFRLAGGNEQFF; cdr3_nt: TGTGCCAGCAGCTTCCGTCTAGCGGGGGGCAATGAGCAGTTCTTC
d_call: TRBD1; clone_size: .; v_call: TRBV19; j_call: TRBJ1-1; cdr3_aa: CASSAQGGRNTEAFF; cdr3_nt: TGTGCCAGTAGCGCACAGGGGGGACGGAACACTGAAGCTTTCTTT
d_call: TRBD2; clone_size: .; v_call: TRBV11-3; j_call: TRBJ2-1; cdr3_aa: CASSPPGGAYNEQFF; cdr3_nt: TGTGCCAGCAGCCCGCCCGGGGGGGCCTACAATGAGCAGTTCTTC
d_call: .; clone_size: .; v_call: TRBV6-1; j_call: TRBJ2-6; cdr3_aa: CASSATGPGANVLTF; cdr3_nt: TGTGCCAGCAGTGCGACGGGCCCTGGGGCCAACGTCCTGACTTTC
d_call: .; clone_size: medium-sized; v_call: TRBV7-9; j_call: TRBJ1-6; cdr3_aa: CASSLEQYNSPLHF; cdr3_nt: TGTGCCAGCAGCTTAGAACAGTATAATTCACCCCTCCACTTT
d_call: .; clone_size: .; v_call: TRBV20-1; j_call: TRBJ2-1; cdr3_aa: CSAYNKEQFF; cdr3_nt: TGCAGTGCCTATAATAAGGAGCAGTTCTTC
d_call: .; clone_size: few; v_call: TRBV18; j_call: TRBJ1-2; cdr3_aa: CASSPREGYGYTF; cdr3_nt: TGTGCCAGCTCACCCCGTGAAGGCTATGGCTACACCTTC
d_call: TRBD1; clone_size: .; v_call: TRBV10-3; j_call: TRBJ1-1; cdr3_aa: CAISESSGQVRAEAFF; cdr3_nt: TGTGCCATCAGTGAGTCGTCGGGACAGGTACGGGCTGAAGCTTTCTTT
d_call: TRBD1; clone_size: .; v_call: TRBV2; j_call: TRBJ1-5; cdr3_aa: CASSEQGAYQPQHF; cdr3_nt: TGTGCCAGCAGTGAACAGGGGGCGTATCAGCCCCAGCATTTT
d_call: .; clone_size: few; v_call: TRBV7-9; j_call: TRBJ1-4; cdr3_aa: CASSPHGATNEKLFF; cdr3_nt: TGTGCCAGCAGCCCACATGGGGCGACTAATGAAAAACTGTTTTTT
d_call: .; clone_size: .; v_call: TRBV7-2; j_call: TRBJ1-1; cdr3_aa: CASSLLGFPNTEAFF; cdr3_nt: TGTGCCAGCAGCTTGCTTGGTTTTCCGAACACTGAAGCTTTCTTT
d_call: TRBD2; clone_size: few; v_call: TRBV4-3; j_call: TRBJ2-4; cdr3_aa: CASSQDIGTSDGAKNIQYF; cdr3_nt: TGCGCCAGCAGCCAAGATATTGGAACTAGCGACGGAGCCAAAAACATTCAGTACTTC
d_call: .; clone_size: .; v_call: TRBV5-1; j_call: TRBJ2-2; cdr3_aa: CASSPAGGPFTGELFF; cdr3_nt: TGCGCCAGCAGCCCGGCAGGGGGGCCTTTCACCGGGGAGCTGTTTTTT
d_call: .; clone_size: .; v_call: TRBV18; j_call: TRBJ2-2; cdr3_aa: CASSPPSGAGELFF; cdr3_nt: TGTGCCAGCTCACCACCTAGCGGAGCCGGGGAGCTGTTTTTT
d_call: TRBD2; clone_size: .; v_call: TRBV7-7; j_call: TRBJ2-5; cdr3_aa: CASSTRLAGEETQYF; cdr3_nt: TGTGCTAGCAGCACCCGACTAGCGGGGGAAGAGACCCAGTACTTC
d_call: .; clone_size: once; v_call: TRBV4-3; j_call: TRBJ2-6; cdr3_aa: CASSPTFGANVLTF; cdr3_nt: TGCGCCAGCAGCCCCACCTTCGGGGCCAACGTCCTGACTTTC
d_call: TRBD2; clone_size: .; v_call: TRBV6-6; j_call: TRBJ2-2; cdr3_aa: CASRIAGGSGELFF; cdr3_nt: TGTGCCAGCAGAATAGCGGGGGGCTCCGGGGAGCTGTTTTTT